This entry is about one T cell receptor (beta chain). What this receptor recognizes is not known. The input lacks base qualities; no much larger clone sits a single base away. This sample is drawn from a study of OX40 agonist ivuxolimab in advanced cancers. For the wider study: Ivuxolimab was an agonistic, fully human IgG2 monoclonal antibody directed against OX40 (CD134), a costimulatory receptor. Patients were allowed to have had prior anti-PD-1, anti-PD-L1 or anti-CTLA-4 therapy, and approximately 43% of the dose-escalation patients had previously received checkpoint inhibitors. A male proportion of roughly 80% and a mean age of approximately 58 years, ranging from about 20 to 79, were recorded for the dose-escalation cohort. Of the approximately 50 patients in dose escalation, about 20 had hepatocellular carcinoma, about 15 had melanoma, 9 had renal cell carcinoma and 9 had head and neck cancer. Three dose-escalation patients achieved partial responses, one with hepatocellular carcinoma and two with cutaneous melanoma. Peripheral TCRbeta sequencing was intended to test whether TCR sequence diversity was altered and clonal T-cell expansion was caused by ivuxolimab. Intravenous ivuxolimab was administered to patients every 2 weeks at six dose levels: 0.01, 0.1, 0.3, 1.5, 3 and 10 mg/kg. The paper describes the monotherapy dose-escalation part (N = 52 patients) of the phase I trial of ivuxolimab. Overall results and qualifications from the work: In the 0.1-3.0 mg/kg groups, partial responders had among the lowest normalized peripheral clonal expansion, particularly in CD8+ T cells. After ivuxolimab, CD8+ T cells had more expanded clones than CD4+ T cells on average. The antigen specificity of the peripheral T cells that underwent clonal expansion was not determined. Clonal expansion of both CD4+ and CD8+ blood T cells was observed from baseline to week 6 at doses 0.1 to 3.0 mg/kg. Low levels of normalized T-cell clonal expansion were also seen in some patients who did not respond.

V is clipped by 3 bases and J by 11 bases, and the sequence between their germline boundaries is 11 bases long. Per the germline V gene (reference sequence), LNHDA is the CDR1 and SQIVND is the CDR2. From its cysteine to its phenylalanine, the CDR3 spans 12 amino acids. The retained sequence is limited to the CDR3, 36 bases, with the frame set at the first base. The trial excluded patients who had a history of autoimmune disease or were on systemic immunosuppression. In every dose cohort, peripheral blood was drawn for TCR sequencing at baseline, cycle 4 day 1, and cycle 7 day 1. The samples were taken from a phase I, first-in-human, multicenter, open-label dose-escalation trial of ivuxolimab. Adults with locally advanced or metastatic melanoma, renal cell carcinoma, hepatocellular carcinoma or head and neck squamous cell carcinoma were enrolled in the trial. Before TCR sequencing, CD4+ T cells and CD8+ T cells were sorted from peripheral blood as separate populations.

For sequencing of the TCRbeta CDR3 region, genomic DNA was extracted from the sorted cells. The immunoSEQ Assay was used to sequence the TCRbeta CDR3 regions. This immuneACCESS table, as held by TCRdb, lists in-frame sequences with V and J called but not all clones. Of the missing ones, under half trace to an unresolved V gene in checked studies; the others have no known cause. Present in this sample are tens of thousands of clones, roughly 92% of which were seen just once. Roughly 2.8% of the sample comes from the top ten. The TCR sequence derives from an adult with an advanced solid tumor such as melanoma, head and neck, liver or kidney cancer. Material: CD4+ or CD8+ T cells sorted from blood, obtained in a trial of the OX40 agonist ivuxolimab. The chain is assembled from TRBV19 and TRBJ2-1, with no confidently assigned D gene. The CDR3 reads as follows: CASSIKSDKQFF. The nucleotide sequence reads TGTGCCAGTAGTATTAAATCGGATAAGCAGTTCTTC.